These 14 T cell receptor beta chains originate from one sample sequenced in a study of blood T cell repertoires in COVID-19. Assay: immunoSEQ multiplex PCR; the TCRdb copy retains only in-frame clones and omits some. Of roughly 160,000 clones in the sample, roughly 90% are singletons; the top ten hold roughly 25%. The sequenced material came from peripheral blood. The receptors were gathered from a man aged 60 to 69 with acute or convalescent COVID-19.

V is TRBV27 and J is TRBJ1-2; 9 bases are a match to TRBD1. The CDR3 runs 16 residues. V shed 6 bases, J shed 2 bases, and the junction held 10 bases outside the gene matches. CDR1 is MNHEY and CDR2 is SMNVEV in the germline V gene (reference sequence). CDR3 in DNA: TGTGCCAGCAGCCCGGGACAGGGAAGGGCAAACTATGGCTACACCTTC. Its translation: CASSPGQGRANYGYTF.

The V gene is TRBV7-8, the J gene TRBJ1-1, with 8 nucleotides matching TRBD1. In germline, CDR1 is SGHVS, CDR2 FQNEAQ. CDR3 length equals 13 residues. V trimming: 5 bases; J trimming: 5 bases; junction bases outside the gene matches: 4. The CDR3, as DNA: TGTGCCAGCAGCGAACAGGGGGGGACTGAAGCTTTCTTT. Translated: CASSEQGGTEAFF. The whole variable domain, filled in from reference TRBV7-8 and TRBJ1-1, reads GAGVSQSPRYKVAKRGQDVALRCDPISGHVSLFWYQQALGQGPEFLTYFQNEAQLDKSGLPSDRFFAERPEGSVSTLKIQRTQQEDSAVYLCASSEQGGTEAFFGQGTRLTVV.

This clone was counted between two and nine times. This chain joins TRBV30 and TRBJ1-6; tentative D call: TRBD1 (6 bases). Germline CDR1 and CDR2: GTSNPN and SVGIG (reference sequence). The CDR3 runs to 15 residues. Deletions cut 0 bases from V and 10 bases from J, with 16 bases between. CDR3: CAWSVPPGVGSPLHF. The CDR3, as DNA: TGTGCCTGGAGTGTACCCCCAGGGGTGGGATCACCCCTCCACTTT. Looking up the rest from reference TRBV30 and TRBJ1-6 gives the full variable domain: SQTIHQWPATLVQPVGSPLSLECTVEGTSNPNLYWYRQAAGRGLQLLFYSVGIGQISSEVPQNLSASRPQDRQFILSSKKLLLSDSGFYLCAWSVPPGVGSPLHFGNGTRLTVT.

The V gene is TRBV19, the J gene TRBJ1-1, with D possibly being TRBD1 (5 bases). Germline V CDR1 and CDR2: LNHDA, SQIVND (reference sequence). V dropped 5 bases and J dropped 0 bases, with 16 bases sitting between them. The CDR3 extends over 16 amino acids. DNA of the CDR3: TGTGCCAGTAGTCAACGCGGGGAGGACATGAACACTGAAGCTTTCTTT. Translated: CASSQRGEDMNTEAFF. The full variable domain, with the rest looked up from reference TRBV19 and TRBJ1-1, is DGGITQSPKYLFRKEGQNVTLSCEQNLNHDAMYWYRQDPGQGLRLIYYSQIVNDFQKGDIAEGYSVSREKKESFPLTVTSAQKNPTAFYLCASSQRGEDMNTEAFFGQGTRLTVV.

The chain combines TRBV18 with TRBJ2-7; no definite D call. The CDR3 extends over 13 amino acids. V was clipped by 3 bases and J by 1 base, with 7 bases between them. Germline V lookup: CDR1 KGHSH, CDR2 LQKENI. CDR3 in DNA: TGTGCCAGCTCACCGACTGTTTCCTACGAGCAGTACGTC. The encoded protein is CASSPTVSYEQYV.

V usage is TRBV27 and J usage is TRBJ2-5; tentatively, D is TRBD2 (6 bases). Deletions cut 6 bases from V and 1 base from J, with 15 bases between. CDR3 length: 15 amino acids. Germline V lookup: CDR1 MNHEY, CDR2 SMNVEV (reference sequence). CDR3 DNA: TGTGCCAGCAGCCTTACCTGGGACTCCCAAGAGACCCAGTACTTC. It codes for CASSLTWDSQETQYF.

The CDR3 region is CASSLPGRNTEAFF. The CDR3 DNA reads as TGTGCCAGCAGTTTGCCGGGAAGGAACACTGAAGCTTTCTTT. The chain has TRBV27 and TRBJ1-1, with no clear D. The ends were cut back, 3 bases at V and 1 base at J, with 9 bases in the middle. The CDR3 length is 14 residues. Germline V gene lookup returns CDR1 MNHEY and CDR2 SMNVEV (reference sequence).

This clone was counted once. The chain combines TRBV30 with TRBJ2-7; D not certain. V was pared by 2 bases and J by 0 bases, with 5 bases between. The V gene's germline CDR1 is GTSNPN and CDR2 SVGIG (reference sequence). The CDR3 has 12 residues. Written as DNA, the CDR3 is TGTGCCTGGAGTTACGGCTCCTACGAGCAGTACTTC. The encoded protein is CAWSYGSYEQYF.

The chain combines TRBV6-2 or TRBV6-3 with TRBJ2-5, with D possibly TRBD2 on 5 matching bases. V was clipped by 0 bases and J by 4 bases, with 9 bases between them. Germline V gene lookup returns CDR1 MNHEY and CDR2 SVGEGT. The CDR3 consists of 14 residues. The DNA of the CDR3 is TGTGCCAGCAGTTACTCCGGTGAGGGAGAGACCCAGTACTTC. It is translated as CASSYSGEGETQYF.

CDR3 nucleotides: TGTGCCAGCAGGGAACCGGGACAGGGGGCGGTGGAGCAGTTCTTC. Protein: CASREPGQGAVEQFF. The chain is built from TRBV6-6 and TRBJ2-1; the match to TRBD1 covers 12 bases. CDR3 length: 15 amino acids. Germline trimming cut 6 bases from V and 10 bases from J; bases unmatched to any gene: 10. Germline lookup yields CDR1 MNHNY and CDR2 SVGAGI (reference sequence).

This rearrangement joins TRBV5-1 to TRBJ2-1; 7 bases line up with TRBD2. This CDR3 has 16 amino acids. Germline CDR1 reads SGHRS; CDR2 reads YFSETQ. Losses at the gene ends were 1 base for V and 5 bases for J; bases not matched to a gene: 9. CDR3 region: CASSLIAGGENNEQFF. CDR3 DNA sequence: TGCGCCAGCAGCTTGATAGCGGGTGGAGAGAACAATGAGCAGTTCTTC.

The chain joins TRBV7-8 to TRBJ1-4, with 10 nucleotides matching TRBD1. Losses at the gene ends were 6 bases for V and 4 bases for J; bases not matched to a gene: 8. This CDR3 region has 16 residues. Germline V gives CDR1 SGHVS, CDR2 FQNEAQ. The CDR3 is CASRPGTGDFNEKLFF. The CDR3 DNA reads as TGTGCCAGCAGGCCCGGGACAGGGGATTTTAATGAAAAACTGTTTTTT.

The rearrangement joins TRBV3-1 (or the pseudogene TRBV3-2) to TRBJ2-1; 7 bases agree with TRBD2. V shed 2 bases and J 7 bases; nucleotides not matched to a gene: 5. There are 14 residues in the CDR3. Looked up from germline, CDR1 is LGHDT and CDR2 is YNNKEL (reference sequence). The CDR3: CASSQLHSGNEQFF. The CDR3 region has the DNA TGTGCCAGCAGCCAATTACATAGCGGGAATGAGCAGTTCTTC.

This chain connects TRBV11-3 to TRBJ2-2; the match to TRBD2 covers 7 bases. The CDR3 runs 13 residues. The germline V gene has CDR1 SGHNT and CDR2 YENEEA. The ends lost 9 bases at V and 3 bases at J; junction bases unmatched: 4. CDR3 protein: CASGAGDTGELFF. The DNA of the CDR3 is TGTGCCAGTGGGGCGGGGGACACCGGGGAGCTGTTTTTT.